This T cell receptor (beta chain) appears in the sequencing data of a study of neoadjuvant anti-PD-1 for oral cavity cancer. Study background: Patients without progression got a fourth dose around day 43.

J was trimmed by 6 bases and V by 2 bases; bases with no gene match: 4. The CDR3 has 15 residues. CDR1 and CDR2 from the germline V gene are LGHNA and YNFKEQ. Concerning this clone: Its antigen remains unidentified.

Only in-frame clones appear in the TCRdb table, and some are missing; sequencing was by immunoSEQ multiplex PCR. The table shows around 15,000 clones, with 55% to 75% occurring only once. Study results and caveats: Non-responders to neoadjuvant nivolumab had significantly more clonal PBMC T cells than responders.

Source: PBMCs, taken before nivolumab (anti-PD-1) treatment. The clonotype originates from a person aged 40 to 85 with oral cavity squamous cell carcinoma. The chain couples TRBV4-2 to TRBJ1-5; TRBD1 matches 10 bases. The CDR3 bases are TGTGCCAGCAGCCAACAGGGACAGGGGTTTCAGCCCCAGCATTTT. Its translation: CASSQQGQGFQPQHF.